A selection of T cell receptor beta chains follows, all from one sample in a study of blood T cell repertoires in COVID-19. Profiling relied on immunoSEQ multiplex PCR, and the TCRdb table lists in-frame clones only, not all of them. The data hold more than 250,000 clones, with approximately 85% observed a single time. Sequenced: peripheral blood. The receptors shown here come from a woman aged 45 to 65 with acute or convalescent COVID-19. Both conserved end residues are part of each CDR3. D genes are given only for firm matches. Expanded clones are given a class, and other clones once, few, many or no size at all.

TRBD1,-,TRBJ2-2,TRBV19,TGTGCCAGTAGTCTTACAGGGGCCACCGGGGAGCTGTTTTTT,CASSLTGATGELFF
TRBD1,-,TRBJ2-1,TRBV7-2,TGTGCCAGCAGCTTCCCAAAGGGGGCGGGCAATGAGCAGTTCTTC,CASSFPKGAGNEQFF
TRBD1,-,TRBJ2-4,TRBV5-5,TGTGCCAGCAGACCGACAGGGGGCGCAAAAAACATTCAGTACTTC,CASRPTGGAKNIQYF
-,-,TRBJ1-2,TRBV5-5,TGTGCCAGCAGCTTGACTGGACAGAACTATGGCTACACCTTC,CASSLTGQNYGYTF
TRBD1,-,TRBJ2-4,TRBV10-3,TGTGCCATCAGGGAACAGGGGGCCGAAAACATTCAGTACTTC,CAIREQGAENIQYF
TRBD1,-,TRBJ2-7,TRBV7-3,TGTGCCAGCAGCTTAACAGGGGGCCTTCAAGAGCAGTACTTC,CASSLTGGLQEQYF
-,-,TRBJ1-1,TRBV28,TGTGCCAGCAGTCCTGGGACATTTAGGACTGAAGCTTTCTTT,CASSPGTFRTEAFF
-,-,TRBJ1-2,TRBV7-2,TGTGCCAGCAGCTTAGAAACGTACACAGGGCGCGGTGGCTACACCTTC,CASSLETYTGRGGYTF
-,-,TRBJ1-2,TRBV3-1/TRBV3-2,TGTGCCAGCAGCCAAGTATTCAGGGATGGCTACACCTTC,CASSQVFRDGYTF
-,-,TRBJ1-1,TRBV2,TGTGCCAGCAGGATGCTGTTGGGCAGGGGAAACATGAACACTGAAGCTTTCTTT,CASRMLLGRGNMNTEAFF
TRBD1,-,TRBJ1-3,TRBV14,TGTGCCAGCAGCCAGACACAGGGGGCGCGTGGAAACACCATATATTTT,CASSQTQGARGNTIYF
TRBD2,-,TRBJ2-7,TRBV6-5,TGTGCCAGCAGAAGAGAGACTAGCGGGATATACGAGCAGTACTTC,CASRRETSGIYEQYF
-,-,TRBJ2-7,TRBV5-4,TGTGCCAGCAGCTTGGTCATTTTCTCGAGCTCCTACGAGCAGTACTTC,CASSLVIFSSSYEQYF
-,once,TRBJ2-1,TRBV9,TGTGCCAGCAGTCCACCCGGGGTAACGTATCAGTTCTTC,CASSPPGVTYQFF
-,-,TRBJ2-7,TRBV4-1,TGCGCCAGCAGCCAAGAATGGAGCTACGAGCAGTACTTC,CASSQEWSYEQYF
TRBD2,-,TRBJ2-2,TRBV24-1,TGTGCCACCAGTGGGGGGACTAGCGGGAATTTTATCGGGGAGCTGTTTTTT,CATSGGTSGNFIGELFF
TRBD1,-,TRBJ1-6,TRBV27,TGTGCCAGCAGTCTACAGGGGGCTCTAACTAATTCACCCCTCCACTTT,CASSLQGALTNSPLHF
-,-,TRBJ2-7,TRBV6-2/TRBV6-3,TGTGCCAGCAGTTACTCCCCCATTGGACAGAAAGGAGCCTACGAGCAGTACTTC,CASSYSPIGQKGAYEQYF
TRBD2,-,TRBJ2-1,TRBV6-6,TGTGCCAGCAGTCCCCCGGGACTAGGCTACAATGAGCAGTTCTTC,CASSPPGLGYNEQFF
TRBD1,-,TRBJ2-6,TRBV18,TGTGCCAGCTCACCAGGTTGGACAGGGGGCTCTGGGGCCAACGTCCTGACTTTC,CASSPGWTGGSGANVLTF
-,-,TRBJ1-1,TRBV4-3,TGCGCCAGCAGCCAAGATCCCAGGTCTTTAGGGGACACTGAAGCTTTCTTT,CASSQDPRSLGDTEAFF
-,-,TRBJ1-5,TRBV30,TGTGCCTGGAGTCGGGAGGGTCATAGCAATCAGCCCCAGCATTTT,CAWSREGHSNQPQHF
-,-,TRBJ1-1,TRBV6-5,TGTGCCAGCAGTTCAAACAGGGTACGGACTGAAGCTTTCTTT,CASSSNRVRTEAFF